This T cell receptor (beta chain) is from a study of identical twins. Trimming shortened V by 1 base and J by 3 bases, and 7 bases separated the two germline ends. CDR1 is SGHAT and CDR2 is FQNNGV in the germline V gene. CDR3 size: 13 residues. Carrying unique molecular identifiers, the cDNA also gained a universal primer site through template switching. TCRdb reanalysed the 5' RACE reads using MiXCR and keeps one entry per CDR3 protein. Among roughly 250,000 distinct CDR3 sequences, more than 13% were seen once, and the ten largest hold around 9.5%. General study points: The same donors were not followed; conclusions instead depended on cross-sectional statistical analysis. In monozygotic twins, models underestimated the sharing of out-of-frame TCR alpha.

As for this clonotype: Its matching antigen is unknown.

This receptor was identified in a woman aged 18 to 35 in good health. The V gene is TRBV11-2, the J gene TRBJ2-7, with no clear D. The specimen was memory (CD45RO+) T cells sorted from blood. This CDR3 is CASSLGVDYEQYF. CDR3 sequence (DNA): TGTGCCAGCAGCTTAGGTGTGGACTACGAGCAGTACTTC.